Below, one T cell receptor beta chain is given with its context. Its specificity is not known. This entry belongs to a study of cytomegalovirus exposure and HLA in healthy donors. V lost 4 bases, J lost 7 bases, and 8 bases stayed unmatched. Germline values: CDR1 SEHNR, CDR2 FQNEAQ (reference sequence). The CDR3 sequence is 15 residues long. The PCR used 60 Vbeta and 13 Jbeta primers. Generated by immunoSEQ multiplex PCR, the TCRdb table keeps only in-frame clones and is missing some. This table has around 170,000 clones, roughly 80% appearing once. General study results and limits: One variant, a missense change in DCLRE1C, was linked in a later analysis to TCR beta V- and J-gene trimming.

Sequencing was performed on PBMCs. The rearrangement joins TRBV7-9 to TRBJ1-5, with 9 positions matching TRBD1. The source of this sequence is a man aged 35-49 years in good health and CMV-seropositive. As DNA, the CDR3 is TGTGCCAGCAGCTCCCCCGGGACAGGGCTGCAGCCCCAGCATTTT. It codes for CASSSPGTGLQPQHF.